This record concerns one T cell receptor (beta chain) sequence. The data were taken from a study of control samples from healthy donors and cancer patients. Sequencing used immunoSEQ multiplex PCR; TCRdb keeps in-frame clones, though not all of them. The data hold under 60,000 clones, with roughly 92% observed a single time. The length of the CDR3 is 17 residues. Germline V gene data show CDR1 as SGHVS and CDR2 as FNYEAQ. V shed 4 bases, J shed 2 bases, and the junction held 4 bases outside the gene matches. The source is a young man in good health. Sequencing was done on a sample of blood. The rearrangement links TRBV7-6 to TRBJ2-6; 11 bases match TRBD1. The CDR3 loop reads CASSSGQGAAGANVLTF. CDR3 DNA: TGTGCCAGCAGCTCAGGACAGGGGGCGGCTGGGGCCAACGTCCTGACTTTC. Based on the CDR3 plus reference TRBV7-6 and TRBJ2-6, the full variable domain is GAGVSQSPRYKVTKRGQDVALRCDPISGHVSLYWYRQALGQGPEFLTYFNYEAQQDKSGLPNDRFSAERPEGSISTLTIQRTEQRDSAMYRCASSSGQGAAGANVLTFGAGSRLTVL.